This TCR beta chain comes out of a study of type 1 and type 2 diabetes patients. Study-wide background: CD4+ or CD8+ T cells were positively selected from PBMCs with microbeads.

The PCR template was genomic DNA. Multiplex PCR with 30 forward and 13 reverse primers amplified the TCR beta CDR3. One entry per CDR3 protein, called by TCRdb with MiXCR from the multiplex PCR reads. The profile shows 250,000 or so distinct CDR3 sequences, around 47% of them singletons. With 0 bases removed from V and 9 bases from J, the gap between germline ends came to 9 bases. Germline assignment: CDR1 WNHNN and CDR2 SYGVQD (reference sequence). The CDR3 consists of 13 residues. The study's findings and limits: Both CD4+ and CD8+ type 2 diabetes repertoires showed significantly higher diversity than type 1.

This clonotype was found many times. The target antigen is unknown. This receptor was obtained from a young man with type 2 diabetes. The specimen sequenced was peripheral blood mononuclear cells (PBMCs). The chain has TRBV10-1 and TRBJ2-1; D might be TRBD2 (6 bases). The CDR3 protein is CASSESTRLEQFF. Written as DNA, the CDR3 is TGCGCCAGCAGTGAGTCGACTAGACTTGAGCAGTTCTTC.